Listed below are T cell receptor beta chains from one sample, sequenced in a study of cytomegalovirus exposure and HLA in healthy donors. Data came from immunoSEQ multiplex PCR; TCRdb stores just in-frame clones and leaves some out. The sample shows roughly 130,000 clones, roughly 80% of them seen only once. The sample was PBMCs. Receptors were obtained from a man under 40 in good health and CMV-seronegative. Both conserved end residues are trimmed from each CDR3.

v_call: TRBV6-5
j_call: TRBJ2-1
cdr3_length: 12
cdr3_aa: ASTMGTTRNEQF

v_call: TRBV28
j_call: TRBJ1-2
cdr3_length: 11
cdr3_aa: ASSLRGMKDYT

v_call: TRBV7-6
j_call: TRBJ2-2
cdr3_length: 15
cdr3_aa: ASSLVLSGTNTGELF

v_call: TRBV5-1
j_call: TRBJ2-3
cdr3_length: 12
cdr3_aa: ATQDGSRTDTQY

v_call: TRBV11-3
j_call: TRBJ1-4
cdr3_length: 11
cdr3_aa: ASSLSPNEKLF

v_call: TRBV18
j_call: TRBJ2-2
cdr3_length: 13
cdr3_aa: ASSPRGPNTGELF

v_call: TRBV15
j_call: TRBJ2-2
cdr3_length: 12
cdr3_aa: ATSRDPGTGELF

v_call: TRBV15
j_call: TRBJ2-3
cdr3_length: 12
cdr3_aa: ATRGDFSTDTQY

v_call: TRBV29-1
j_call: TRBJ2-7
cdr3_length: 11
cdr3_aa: SVAGSGPYEQY

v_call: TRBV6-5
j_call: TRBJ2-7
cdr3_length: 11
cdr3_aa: ASRTGTGCEQY

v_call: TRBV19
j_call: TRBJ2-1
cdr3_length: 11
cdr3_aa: ASSIDRGYEQF

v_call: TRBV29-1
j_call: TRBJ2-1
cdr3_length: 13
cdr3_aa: SVEGGTSGRYEQF

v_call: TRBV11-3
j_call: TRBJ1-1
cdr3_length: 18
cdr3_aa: ASTRTSGTGINVGLSEAF

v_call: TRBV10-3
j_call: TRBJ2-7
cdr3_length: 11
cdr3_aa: AINTSGAYEQY

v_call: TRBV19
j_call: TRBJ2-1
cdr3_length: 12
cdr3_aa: ASSPRARPNEQF

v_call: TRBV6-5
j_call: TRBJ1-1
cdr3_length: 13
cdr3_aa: ASSYATGRHTEAF

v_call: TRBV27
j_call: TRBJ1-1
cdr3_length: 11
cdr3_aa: ASSLQENTEAF

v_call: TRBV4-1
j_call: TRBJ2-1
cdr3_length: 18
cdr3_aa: ASSRPGTSGRARSFHEQF

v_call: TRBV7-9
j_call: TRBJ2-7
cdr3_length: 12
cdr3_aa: ASSLAPPGGEQY

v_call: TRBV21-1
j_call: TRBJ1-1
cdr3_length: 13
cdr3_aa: ASSKDRAGRTEAF

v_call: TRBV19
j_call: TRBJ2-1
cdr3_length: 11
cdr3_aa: ASSDRTRNEQF

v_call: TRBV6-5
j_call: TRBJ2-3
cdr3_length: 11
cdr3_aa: ASSYGTRDTQY

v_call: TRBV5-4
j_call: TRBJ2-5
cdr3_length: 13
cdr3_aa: ASSSGQGGGETQY

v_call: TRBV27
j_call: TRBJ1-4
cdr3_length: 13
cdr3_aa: ASSLSAGYHEKLF

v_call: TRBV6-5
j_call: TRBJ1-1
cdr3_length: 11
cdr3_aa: ASTNYLNTEAF

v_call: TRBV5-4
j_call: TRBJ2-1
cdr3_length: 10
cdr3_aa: ASSWDSWEQF

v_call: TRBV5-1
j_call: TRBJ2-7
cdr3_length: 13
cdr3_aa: ASSERTSGNYEQY

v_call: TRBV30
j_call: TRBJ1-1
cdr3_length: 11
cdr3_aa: AWSRGADTEAF

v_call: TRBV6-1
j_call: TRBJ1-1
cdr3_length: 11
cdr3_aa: ASRWGGLTEAF

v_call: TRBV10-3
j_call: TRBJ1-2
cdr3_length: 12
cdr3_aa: AAHERIANYGYT

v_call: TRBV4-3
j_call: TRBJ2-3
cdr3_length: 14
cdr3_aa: ASSLEPGFSTDTQY

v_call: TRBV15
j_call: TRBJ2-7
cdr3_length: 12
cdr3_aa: ATSRARFSYEQY

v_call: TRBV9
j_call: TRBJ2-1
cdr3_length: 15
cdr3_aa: ASSALKTSGNYNEQF

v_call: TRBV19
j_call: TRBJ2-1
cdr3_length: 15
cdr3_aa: ASSIVSSGRVYNEQF

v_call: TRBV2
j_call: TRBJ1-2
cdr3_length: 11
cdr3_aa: ASRTGGATGYT

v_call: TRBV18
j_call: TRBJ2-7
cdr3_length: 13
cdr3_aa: ASSRNWEANNEQY

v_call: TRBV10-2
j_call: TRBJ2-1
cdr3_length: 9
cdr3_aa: ASSVSNEQF

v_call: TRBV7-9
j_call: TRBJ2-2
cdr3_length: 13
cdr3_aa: ASSSGTGEWGELF

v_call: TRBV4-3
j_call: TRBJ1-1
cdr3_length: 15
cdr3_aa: ASSQVARGQVNTEAF

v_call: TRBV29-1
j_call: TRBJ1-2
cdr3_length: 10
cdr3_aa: SVFPTGGGYP

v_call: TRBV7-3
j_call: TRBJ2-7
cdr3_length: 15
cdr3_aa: ASSLRGAAGGVYEQY